This T cell receptor beta chain is from a study of T cell repertoires in cytomegalovirus infection. Looked up from germline, CDR1 is MNHNS and CDR2 is SASEGT. The CDR3 has 14 residues. Trimming removed 8 bases from V and 0 bases from J, with 13 bases in between. Study results and caveats: The study identified carriers of CMV plus the relevant HLA from cumulative public TCR beta family frequency. The ex vivo response was dominated by HLA-C-restricted CMV-specific TCR beta clonotypes.

This clonotype was seen more than once but under ten times. Its cognate antigen is unknown. TCRdb recomputed calls from the reads with MiXCR, one row per CDR3 protein. The table has about 770,000 distinct CDR3 sequences, just under 30% seen once. V is TRBV6-1 and J is TRBJ1-1; D might be TRBD1 (5 bases). The sample here was cultured CD8+ T cells from PBMCs, taken from culture after CMV antigen stimulation. The sequence came from a human donor in good health (CMV status not recorded). Some clones in this sample may be carry-over from other donors' samples. In DNA, the CDR3 is TGTGCCAGCTTTGTGGACATCATGAACACTGAAGCTTTCTTT. As protein: CASFVDIMNTEAFF.